A selection of T cell receptor beta chains follows, all from one sample in a study of T cells in Graves' hyperthyroidism and ophthalmopathy. TCRdb reprocessed the multiplex PCR reads via MiXCR and lists one record per CDR3 protein. The table shows around 700,000 distinct CDR3 sequences, with under 20% occurring only once. The sequenced sample consisted of blood. The receptors come from a woman in her fifties or sixties with Graves' hyperthyroidism that later progressed to Graves' ophthalmopathy. Both conserved end residues are trimmed from each CDR3. Each record gives: CDR3 protein, clone size, V gene, J gene. Some rows mark clone size as missing; the rest say once, few, many or name a class of expanded clone.

CDR3 protein: ASSQASVGLAF
clone size: few
V gene: TRBV3-1
J gene: TRBJ1-1

CDR3 protein: ASSLAGDLGEQF
clone size: many
V gene: TRBV7-9
J gene: TRBJ2-1

CDR3 protein: ASSQDHSTEAF
clone size: -
V gene: TRBV4-1
J gene: TRBJ1-1

CDR3 protein: ASSLVSGYQETQY
clone size: -
V gene: TRBV7-9
J gene: TRBJ2-5

CDR3 protein: ASSSLGVDWNTGELF
clone size: few
V gene: TRBV19
J gene: TRBJ2-2

CDR3 protein: ASSMRTGVYRTDTQY
clone size: -
V gene: TRBV19
J gene: TRBJ2-3

CDR3 protein: ASSQNPGEGNQPQH
clone size: -
V gene: TRBV4-1
J gene: TRBJ1-5

CDR3 protein: ASRPRDRPYNEQF
clone size: few
V gene: TRBV7-2
J gene: TRBJ2-1

CDR3 protein: ASSDGTSGANKQF
clone size: few
V gene: TRBV5-1
J gene: TRBJ2-1

CDR3 protein: SAPEPGNTIY
clone size: few
V gene: TRBV20-1
J gene: TRBJ1-3

CDR3 protein: ASAPGDSYFSGNTIY
clone size: few
V gene: TRBV3-1
J gene: TRBJ1-3

CDR3 protein: ASSANRAENIQY
clone size: -
V gene: TRBV9
J gene: TRBJ2-4

CDR3 protein: ASSPLVRGRNEQF
clone size: -
V gene: TRBV4-1
J gene: TRBJ2-1

CDR3 protein: ASSQSGRGSTDTQY
clone size: few
V gene: TRBV14
J gene: TRBJ2-3

CDR3 protein: ASSLDETGATDTQY
clone size: -
V gene: TRBV5-1
J gene: TRBJ2-3

CDR3 protein: AWSVHRYGYT
clone size: few
V gene: TRBV30
J gene: TRBJ1-2

CDR3 protein: AISESIGATENTEAF
clone size: many
V gene: TRBV10-3
J gene: TRBJ1-1

CDR3 protein: SARPGGWNQPQH
clone size: many
V gene: TRBV20-1
J gene: TRBJ1-5

CDR3 protein: ASTPTEDTGELF
clone size: -
V gene: TRBV11-3
J gene: TRBJ2-2

CDR3 protein: SASKGVDNGVYNEQF
clone size: few
V gene: TRBV20-1
J gene: TRBJ2-1

CDR3 protein: ASSPKTGLLDTEAF
clone size: many
V gene: TRBV19
J gene: TRBJ1-1

CDR3 protein: AISEGTKGGYT
clone size: few
V gene: TRBV10-3
J gene: TRBJ1-2

CDR3 protein: SGKTGGNGPQH
clone size: -
V gene: TRBV20-1
J gene: TRBJ1-5

CDR3 protein: ASSPEGTLRSSADTQY
clone size: -
V gene: TRBV5-1
J gene: TRBJ2-3

CDR3 protein: ASSPEGRPLH
clone size: few
V gene: TRBV7-9
J gene: TRBJ1-6

CDR3 protein: ASSMRGKNSNQPQH
clone size: -
V gene: TRBV19
J gene: TRBJ1-5

CDR3 protein: ASSPRLTGGDEKLF
clone size: -
V gene: TRBV5-1
J gene: TRBJ1-4

CDR3 protein: ASSVGVVSSYEQY
clone size: few
V gene: TRBV9
J gene: TRBJ2-7

CDR3 protein: ASSAGTTVFNYGYT
clone size: few
V gene: TRBV6-1
J gene: TRBJ1-2

CDR3 protein: ASSRTGGVRDTQY
clone size: many
V gene: TRBV12-3/TRBV12-4
J gene: TRBJ2-3

CDR3 protein: ASAEFGNEQF
clone size: many
V gene: TRBV2
J gene: TRBJ2-1

CDR3 protein: ASSFVRDNHYEQY
clone size: -
V gene: TRBV12-3/TRBV12-4
J gene: TRBJ2-7

CDR3 protein: ASSPPGNYGYT
clone size: many
V gene: TRBV18
J gene: TRBJ1-2

CDR3 protein: SVRAGERTEAF
clone size: few
V gene: TRBV29-1
J gene: TRBJ1-1

CDR3 protein: ASSLSSGALDTQY
clone size: -
V gene: TRBV27
J gene: TRBJ2-3

CDR3 protein: ASSYLAIGQF
clone size: few
V gene: TRBV5-5
J gene: TRBJ2-1

CDR3 protein: ASSLELDRTYEQY
clone size: few
V gene: TRBV7-9
J gene: TRBJ2-7

CDR3 protein: AWSKGTYESDGYT
clone size: many
V gene: TRBV30
J gene: TRBJ1-2

CDR3 protein: AISELVMNTEAF
clone size: few
V gene: TRBV10-3
J gene: TRBJ1-1

CDR3 protein: ASSIPTDTGELF
clone size: -
V gene: TRBV5-1
J gene: TRBJ2-2

CDR3 protein: ASSFRADSYEQY
clone size: -
V gene: TRBV5-1
J gene: TRBJ2-7

CDR3 protein: ASSTSLGANYGYT
clone size: few
V gene: TRBV9
J gene: TRBJ1-2

CDR3 protein: ASSAGTGAYGYT
clone size: -
V gene: TRBV7-9
J gene: TRBJ1-2

CDR3 protein: ASGFWGVGEQF
clone size: few
V gene: TRBV12-5
J gene: TRBJ2-1

CDR3 protein: ASSNQGDTEAF
clone size: once
V gene: TRBV6-1
J gene: TRBJ1-1

CDR3 protein: ASSQLGPNNSPLH
clone size: few
V gene: TRBV4-1
J gene: TRBJ1-6

CDR3 protein: ASSLSSGGREQF
clone size: many
V gene: TRBV3-1
J gene: TRBJ2-1

CDR3 protein: ASSARQGGGEKLF
clone size: -
V gene: TRBV13
J gene: TRBJ1-4